The clone carrying this TCR beta chain was seen at least ten times. Its antigen is not known. The record originates from a study of T cells in Graves' hyperthyroidism and ophthalmopathy. The study's findings and limits: The model's output predicted ophthalmopathy at a median of roughly seven months prior to onset. Blood held most thyroid clonotypes expanded above 0.001 frequency.

Template material for amplifying TCR beta CDR3 regions consisted of RNA transcripts. Primed by the HTBI set, a first-round RT-PCR was run on the TCR CDR3. TCRdb fed the multiplex PCR reads into MiXCR, producing one record per CDR3 protein. The sample holds 540,000 or so distinct CDR3 sequences, 40% to 55% seen once. Exclusions: uncontrolled infection, other autoimmune disease, pregnancy, lactation. Diagnoses rested on clinical symptoms, serum thyroxine and TRAb, thyroid ultrasound and orbital computed tomography. The specimen sequenced was peripheral blood or thyroid tissue (not recorded which). This clonotype was obtained from an adult woman with Graves' disease, either hyperthyroidism or ophthalmopathy (not recorded which).

CDR3 amino acids: CASSTGTSAYEQYF. CDR3 bases: TGTGCCAGCAGTACCGGGACTAGCGCATACGAGCAGTACTTC. The V gene is TRBV6-5, the J gene TRBJ2-7; TRBD2 matches 10 bases. This CDR3 region has 14 residues. J lost 4 bases, V lost 5 bases, and 5 bases had no gene match. Germline-derived CDR1 and CDR2 are MNHEY and SVGAGI.